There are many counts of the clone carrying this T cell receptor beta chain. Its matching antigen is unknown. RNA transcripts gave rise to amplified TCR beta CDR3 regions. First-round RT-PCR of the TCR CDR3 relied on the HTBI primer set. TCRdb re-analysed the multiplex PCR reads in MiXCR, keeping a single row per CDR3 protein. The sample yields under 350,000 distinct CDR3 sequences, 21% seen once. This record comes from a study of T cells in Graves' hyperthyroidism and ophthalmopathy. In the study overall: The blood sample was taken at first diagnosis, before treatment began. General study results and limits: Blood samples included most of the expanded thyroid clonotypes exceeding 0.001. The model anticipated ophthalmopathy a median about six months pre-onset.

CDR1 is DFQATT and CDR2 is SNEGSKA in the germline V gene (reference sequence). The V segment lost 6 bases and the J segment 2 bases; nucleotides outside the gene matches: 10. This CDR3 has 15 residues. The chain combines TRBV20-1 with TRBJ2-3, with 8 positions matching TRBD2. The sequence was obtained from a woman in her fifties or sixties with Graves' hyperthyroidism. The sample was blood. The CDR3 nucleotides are TGCAGTGCCCTGATACTAGCGGTTATCACAGATACGCAGTATTTT. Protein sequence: CSALILAVITDTQYF.